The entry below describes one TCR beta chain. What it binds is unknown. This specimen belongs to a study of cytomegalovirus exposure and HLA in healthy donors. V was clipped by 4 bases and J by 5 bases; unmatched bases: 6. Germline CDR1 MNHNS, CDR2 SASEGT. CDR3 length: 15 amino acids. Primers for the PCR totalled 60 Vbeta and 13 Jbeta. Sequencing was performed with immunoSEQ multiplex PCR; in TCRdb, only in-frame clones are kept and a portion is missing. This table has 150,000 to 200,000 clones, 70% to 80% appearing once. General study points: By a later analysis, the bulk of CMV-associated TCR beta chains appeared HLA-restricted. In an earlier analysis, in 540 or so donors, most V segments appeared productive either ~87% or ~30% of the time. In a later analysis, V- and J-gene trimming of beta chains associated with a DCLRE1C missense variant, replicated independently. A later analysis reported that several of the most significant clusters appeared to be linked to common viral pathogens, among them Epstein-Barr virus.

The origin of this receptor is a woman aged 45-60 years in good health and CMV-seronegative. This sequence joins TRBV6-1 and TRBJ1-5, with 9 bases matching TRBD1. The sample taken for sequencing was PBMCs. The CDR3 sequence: CASSGSTGGDQPQHF. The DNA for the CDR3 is TGTGCCAGCAGTGGATCGACAGGGGGTGATCAGCCCCAGCATTTT.